A selection of T cell receptor beta chains follows, all from one sample in a study of T cell clones after liver transplantation. Some clones are missing from TCRdb's copy, which holds only in-frame ones; the method was immunoSEQ multiplex PCR. The sample includes approximately 26,000 clones, more than 60% of them seen just once. This specimen consisted of CD4+ T cells from blood, obtained before liver transplant. Receptors were obtained from a human donor who received a liver transplant. CDR3s leave out the opening cysteine and the closing phenylalanine or tryptophan.

TRBV6-6	TRBJ2-3	ASSYESTDTQY
TRBV5-1	TRBJ2-2	ASSYVVDTGELF
TRBV5-1	TRBJ2-5	ASGPVGGKETQY
TRBV7-2	TRBJ1-5	ASSLGGPGNQPQH
TRBV10-3	TRBJ1-1	AIRDNTEAF
TRBV19	TRBJ2-2	ASSFLAGGNSGELF
TRBV6-5	TRBJ2-1	ASSSKLVNEQF
TRBV5-8	TRBJ2-3	ASSLEGSTDTQY
TRBV28	TRBJ1-1	ASSPGGARILEAF
TRBV7-7	TRBJ2-1	ASSSGGSSYNEQF
TRBV20-1	TRBJ2-3	SARDPDTQY
TRBV7-9	TRBJ2-7	ATLKTGGNEQY
TRBV29-1	TRBJ2-1	SVVFLAAYNEQF
TRBV11-2	TRBJ2-3	ASSLEKGPHH
TRBV2	TRBJ2-7	ASSDGTGSYEQY
TRBV7-9	TRBJ1-2	ASSLSGLGGYT
TRBV7-2	TRBJ2-1	ASSNGLAGVGNEQF
TRBV30	TRBJ1-1	AWSTRQGLTEAF
TRBV28	TRBJ2-1	ASSKAGGVNEQF
TRBV2	TRBJ2-6	ASSVGNTGANVLT
TRBV7-2	TRBJ2-7	ASSSQTYEQY
TRBV6-6	TRBJ2-7	ASTAGTGAYEQY
TRBV5-5	TRBJ1-6	ASSTTDRGDSPLH
TRBV13	TRBJ2-3	ASSFRDGDTQY
TRBV6-5	TRBJ2-3	ASSYSLDSSDTQY
TRBV30	TRBJ1-6	AWTKTGVINPLH
TRBV2	TRBJ2-2	ASSAPSGGAVNGELF
TRBV30	TRBJ1-1	AWSVSREAF
TRBV28	TRBJ2-5	ASRSFQGGQETQY
TRBV5-6	TRBJ1-6	ASSPGDIPDSPLH
TRBV27	TRBJ2-3	ASREDRASTDTQY
TRBV11-3	TRBJ1-1	ASSMGQGARIAF
TRBV19	TRBJ1-1	ASTPQRRNTEAF
TRBV7-8	TRBJ2-5	ASSLLAEMETQY
TRBV7-6	TRBJ2-1	ASSSAAGEQF
TRBV6-4	TRBJ1-1	ASSDLSRGTEAF
TRBV7-2	TRBJ1-2	ASSLEQGRDGYT